These T cell receptor beta chains were read from a single sample in a study of graft-versus-host responses after intestinal transplantation. This table comes from immunoSEQ multiplex PCR, and its TCRdb copy is limited to in-frame clones, with some not included. The data show over 70,000 clones, with 90% seen just once and about 4% held by the top ten. What these receptors recognize is not known. Sequenced material: unstimulated CD8+ T cells sorted from spleen or lymph node cells, taken before transplant. These receptors were obtained from a human donor who was the organ donor for an intestinal transplant. CDR3s include the opening cysteine and the closing phenylalanine or tryptophan. A D gene is named only where the DNA matches it firmly. Not all rows give a size; the values are once, few, many and, for expanded clones, a class.

>TRBJ2-6|.|TRBV7-8|.
CASSPILSGANVLTF
TGTGCCAGCAGCCCTATACTCTCTGGGGCCAACGTCCTGACTTTC
>TRBJ1-6|.|TRBV2|.
CASSFLTRNSPLHF
TGTGCCAGCAGTTTCCTTACGAGGAATTCACCCCTCCACTTT
>TRBJ1-1|.|TRBV5-6|.
CASSDGLTEAFF
TGTGCCAGCAGCGACGGACTAACTGAAGCTTTCTTT
>TRBJ1-1|.|TRBV11-2|.
CASSFSGSAEAFF
TGTGCCAGCAGCTTTTCAGGGTCGGCTGAAGCTTTCTTT
>TRBJ2-3|.|TRBV9|.
CASSVDGRGPDTQYF
TGTGCCAGCAGCGTAGATGGGCGGGGCCCAGATACGCAGTATTTT
>TRBJ2-3|TRBD2|TRBV27|.
CASSNYLAGGGTDTQYF
TGTGCCAGCAGTAATTACCTAGCGGGGGGCGGCACAGATACGCAGTATTTT
>TRBJ2-5|TRBD2|TRBV4-1|.
CASRATSEETQYF
TGCGCCAGCAGAGCGACTAGCGAGGAGACCCAGTACTTC
>TRBJ1-5|TRBD1|TRBV9|.
CASSPGTGLDQPQHF
TGTGCCAGCAGCCCCGGGACAGGGCTCGATCAGCCCCAGCATTTT
>TRBJ2-2|.|TRBV6-1|.
CASTAGSDTGELFF
TGTGCCAGCACCGCAGGGTCGGACACCGGGGAGCTGTTTTTT
>TRBJ2-1|TRBD1|TRBV19|.
CASSTTTGGSYNEQFF
TGTGCCAGTAGTACGACGACAGGGGGATCCTACAATGAGCAGTTCTTC
>TRBJ2-2|.|TRBV15|.
CATSRVVVKLNTGELFF
TGTGCCACCAGCAGAGTCGTCGTCAAACTGAACACCGGGGAGCTGTTTTTT
>TRBJ1-1|.|TRBV2|.
CASSEAVQGQGIGWTEAFF
TGTGCCAGCAGTGAAGCGGTTCAGGGTCAGGGGATAGGTTGGACTGAAGCTTTCTTT
>TRBJ1-2|TRBD1|TRBV7-3|once
CASGFSGTGDYGYTF
TGTGCCAGCGGATTTTCCGGGACAGGGGACTATGGCTACACCTTC
>TRBJ2-4|TRBD1|TRBV6-5|.
CASSYSTGAAKNIQYF
TGTGCCAGCAGTTATTCGACAGGGGCAGCCAAAAACATTCAGTACTTC
>TRBJ1-1|.|TRBV7-6|.
CASSLNSGQQTEAFF
TGTGCCAGCAGCTTAAACTCTGGACAACAAACTGAAGCTTTCTTT
>TRBJ2-1|.|TRBV6-1|.
CASSGENPYEQFF
TGTGCCAGCAGCGGAGAGAACCCCTATGAGCAGTTCTTC
>TRBJ2-5|TRBD1|TRBV4-1|.
CASSHITMGQTEETQYF
TGCGCCAGCAGCCACATTACCATGGGACAGACAGAAGAGACCCAGTACTTC
>TRBJ1-6|.|TRBV7-8|once
CASSSRDYSPLHF
TGTGCCAGCAGCTCCCGGGACTATTCACCCCTCCACTTT
>TRBJ1-4|TRBD1|TRBV11-2|.
CASSLEQGAFEKLFF
TGTGCCAGCAGTCTGGAACAGGGGGCGTTCGAAAAACTGTTTTTT
>TRBJ1-5|TRBD1|TRBV7-6|.
CASSWGQDQPQHF
TGTGCCAGCAGCTGGGGACAGGATCAGCCCCAGCATTTT
>TRBJ1-2|.|TRBV4-3|.
CASSQDTYRTFGGYTF
TGCGCCAGCAGCCAAGATACGTACAGGACGTTTGGTGGCTACACCTTC
>TRBJ1-6|.|TRBV10-1|once
CASSEFYGGYYNSPLHF
TGCGCCAGCAGTGAGTTTTACGGGGGATATTATAATTCACCCCTCCACTTT
>TRBJ2-6|.|TRBV5-4|once
CASSVDLTVSGANVLTF
TGTGCCAGCAGCGTGGATTTGACAGTCTCTGGGGCCAACGTCCTGACTTTC
>TRBJ1-1|.|TRBV4-2|.
CASSHGDGTEAFF
TGTGCCAGCAGCCACGGAGACGGCACTGAAGCTTTCTTT
>TRBJ1-6|TRBD1|TRBV19|few
CASSQGQGWTPLHF
TGTGCCAGTAGTCAGGGACAGGGTTGGACACCCCTCCACTTT
>TRBJ1-2|.|TRBV28|.
CASSLTRGGGSGYTF
TGTGCCAGCAGCCTAACCCGAGGGGGGGGAAGTGGCTACACCTTC
>TRBJ2-1|TRBD2|TRBV29-1|.
CSARGRAGAGGNEQFF
TGCAGCGCCCGGGGCCGAGCGGGGGCCGGGGGCAATGAGCAGTTCTTC
>TRBJ2-5|.|TRBV19|.
CASSLGPPREETQYF
TGTGCCAGTAGTCTAGGACCGCCCCGGGAAGAGACCCAGTACTTC
>TRBJ1-5|TRBD1|TRBV4-2|.
CASSPEGAGQPQHF
TGTGCCAGCAGCCCGGAGGGGGCTGGTCAGCCCCAGCATTTT
>TRBJ1-5|TRBD1|TRBV19|.
CATFAGTENNQPQHF
TGTGCCACCTTCGCCGGGACAGAAAACAATCAGCCCCAGCATTTT
>TRBJ1-5|.|TRBV2|.
CASSWGGTPSNQPQHF
TGTGCCAGCAGCTGGGGGGGGACACCGAGCAATCAGCCCCAGCATTTT
>TRBJ2-1|TRBD2|TRBV29-1|.
CSQVAGHYNEQFF
TGCAGCCAAGTAGCGGGGCATTACAATGAGCAGTTCTTC
>TRBJ1-2|.|TRBV4-1|.
CASSSRRRDDNYGYTF
TGCGCCAGCAGCTCACGTAGGCGGGACGATAACTATGGCTACACCTTC
>TRBJ2-5|TRBD2|TRBV7-9|.
CASSQAGREETQYF
TGTGCCAGCAGCCAAGCAGGGAGGGAGGAGACCCAGTACTTC
>TRBJ1-2|.|TRBV5-1|.
CASGHHQNYGYTF
TGCGCCAGCGGTCACCATCAGAACTATGGCTACACCTTC
>TRBJ1-3|TRBD1|TRBV6-5|once
CASSLTRGPGNTIYF
TGTGCCAGCAGTTTAACCAGGGGGCCTGGAAACACCATATATTTT